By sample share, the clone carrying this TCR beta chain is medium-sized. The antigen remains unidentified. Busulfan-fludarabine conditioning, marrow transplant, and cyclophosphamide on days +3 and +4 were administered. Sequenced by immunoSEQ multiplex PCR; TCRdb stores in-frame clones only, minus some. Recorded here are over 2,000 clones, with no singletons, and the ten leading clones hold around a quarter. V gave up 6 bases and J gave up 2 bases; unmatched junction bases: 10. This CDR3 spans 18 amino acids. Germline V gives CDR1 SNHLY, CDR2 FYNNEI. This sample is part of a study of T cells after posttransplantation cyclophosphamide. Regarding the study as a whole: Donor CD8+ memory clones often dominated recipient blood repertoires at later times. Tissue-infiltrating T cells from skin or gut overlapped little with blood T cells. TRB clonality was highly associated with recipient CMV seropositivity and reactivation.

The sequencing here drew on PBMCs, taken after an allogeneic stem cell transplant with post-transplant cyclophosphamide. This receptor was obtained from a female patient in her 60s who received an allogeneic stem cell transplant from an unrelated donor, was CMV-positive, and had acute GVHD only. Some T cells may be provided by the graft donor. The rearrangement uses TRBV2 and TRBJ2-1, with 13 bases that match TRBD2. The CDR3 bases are TGTGCCAGCAGCCGACTAGCGGGGGGACACGTCACCTACAATGAGCAGTTCTTC. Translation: CASSRLAGGHVTYNEQFF.